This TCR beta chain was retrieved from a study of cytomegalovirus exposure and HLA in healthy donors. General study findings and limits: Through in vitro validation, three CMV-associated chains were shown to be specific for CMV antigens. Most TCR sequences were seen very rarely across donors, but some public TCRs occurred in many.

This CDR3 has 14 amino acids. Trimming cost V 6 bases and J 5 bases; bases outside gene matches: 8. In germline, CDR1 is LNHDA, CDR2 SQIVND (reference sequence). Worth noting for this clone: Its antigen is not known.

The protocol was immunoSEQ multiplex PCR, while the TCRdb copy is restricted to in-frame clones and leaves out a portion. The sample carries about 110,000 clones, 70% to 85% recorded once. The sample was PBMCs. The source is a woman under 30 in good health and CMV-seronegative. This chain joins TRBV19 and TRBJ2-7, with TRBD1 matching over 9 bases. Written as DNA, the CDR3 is TGTGCCAGTAGACCGGGACAGGGTGGGAACGAGCAGTACTTC. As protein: CASRPGQGGNEQYF.